What follows is one T cell receptor beta chain and its context. Its specificity is not known. The data are from a study of response to subunit inactivated influenza vaccine. Study outcomes and limitations: The authors offered the suggestion that each seasonal influenza vaccination recruits few new T cells.

TCRdb re-called the RT-PCR reads through MiXCR, storing one row per CDR3 protein. The repertoire consists of roughly 790,000 distinct CDR3 sequences, with less than 25% occurring once and the leading ten covering approximately 10%. Sequenced material: PBMCs from blood, taken roughly 5 days after vaccination. The origin of this receptor is a man aged 45-60 years who received an inactivated influenza vaccine.

The CDR3 region is CASSRTVSNTEAFF. In DNA, the CDR3 is TGTGCCAGCAGTCGGACAGTTTCGAACACTGAAGCTTTCTTT. The chain couples TRBV6-2 or TRBV6-3 to TRBJ1-1; a weak D match, TRBD1 (6 bases). This CDR3 is built from 14 residues. In germline, CDR1 is MNHEY, CDR2 SVGEGT. V dropped 5 bases and J dropped 1 base, with 11 bases sitting between them.